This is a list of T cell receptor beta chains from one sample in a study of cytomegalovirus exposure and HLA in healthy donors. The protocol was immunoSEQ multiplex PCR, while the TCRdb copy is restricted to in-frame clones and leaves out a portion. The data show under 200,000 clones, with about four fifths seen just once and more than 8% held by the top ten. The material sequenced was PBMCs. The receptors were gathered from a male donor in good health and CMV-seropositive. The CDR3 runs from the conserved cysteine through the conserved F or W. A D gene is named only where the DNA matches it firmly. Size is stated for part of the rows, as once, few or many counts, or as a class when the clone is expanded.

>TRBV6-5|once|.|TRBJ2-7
CASSYLGATPYEQYF
TGTGCCAGCAGTTATCTTGGAGCGACCCCTTACGAGCAGTACTTC
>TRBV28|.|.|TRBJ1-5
CASSSRDISF
TGTGCCAGCAGTTCGAGGGACATTAGTTTT
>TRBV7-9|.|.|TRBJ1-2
CASSLGNPQGGYTF
TGTGCCAGCAGCTTAGGAAATCCACAGGGAGGCTACACCTTC
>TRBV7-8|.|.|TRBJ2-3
CASSPPVGTDTQYF
TGTGCCAGCAGCCCGCCGGTGGGCACAGATACGCAGTATTTT
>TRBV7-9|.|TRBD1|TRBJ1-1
CASSFGDRGRHTEAFF
TGTGCCAGCAGCTTTGGGGACAGGGGGCGACACACTGAAGCTTTCTTT
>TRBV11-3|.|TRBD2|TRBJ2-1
CASSFSSGSDEQFF
TGTGCCAGCAGCTTCTCGAGCGGGAGTGATGAGCAGTTCTTC
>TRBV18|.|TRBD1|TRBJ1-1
CASSADRDRLNTEAFF
TGTGCCAGCTCAGCAGACCGGGACAGATTGAACACTGAAGCTTTCTTT
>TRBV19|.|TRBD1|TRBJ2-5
CASSLGQGAETQYF
TGTGCCAGTAGTCTGGGACAGGGGGCAGAGACCCAGTACTTC
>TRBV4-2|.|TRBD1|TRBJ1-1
CASSQAPGQGASNTEAFF
TGTGCCAGCAGCCAAGCCCCCGGACAGGGGGCGTCGAACACTGAAGCTTTCTTT
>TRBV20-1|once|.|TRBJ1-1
CSARRNTEAFF
TGCAGTGCTAGGCGGAACACTGAAGCTTTCTTT
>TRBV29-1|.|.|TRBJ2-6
CSVVPHEGANGLTF
TGCAGCGTTGTCCCCCATGAAGGGGCCAACGGCCTGACTTTC
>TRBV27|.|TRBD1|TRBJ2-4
CASSSGTGFAKNIQYF
TGTGCCAGCAGTTCCGGGACAGGGTTTGCCAAAAACATTCAGTACTTC
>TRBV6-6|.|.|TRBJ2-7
CASTNGGGARGEQYF
TGTGCCAGCACCAACGGTGGGGGGGCGAGGGGGGAGCAGTACTTC
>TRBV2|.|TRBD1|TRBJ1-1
CASSLQGGNTEAFF
TGTGCCAGCAGCCTACAGGGGGGGAACACTGAAGCTTTCTTT
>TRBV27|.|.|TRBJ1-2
CASGEQEGYGYTF
TGTGCCAGCGGGGAACAGGAGGGGTATGGCTACACCTTC
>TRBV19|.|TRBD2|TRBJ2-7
CASSTTSGRLDEQYF
TGTGCCAGTAGTACGACTAGCGGGAGACTCGACGAGCAGTACTTC
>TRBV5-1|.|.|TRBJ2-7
CASSPIVNSYEQYF
TGCGCCAGCAGCCCGATAGTTAATTCCTACGAGCAGTACTTC
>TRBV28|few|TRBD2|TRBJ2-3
CASSNPLASGRAYRTQYF
TGTGCCAGCAGTAACCCATTGGCTAGCGGGAGGGCCTATAGGACGCAGTATTTT
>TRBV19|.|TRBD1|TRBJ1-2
CASRTGASYGYTF
TGTGCCAGTCGAACAGGGGCGAGCTATGGCTACACCTTC
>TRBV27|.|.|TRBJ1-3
CASSNLGGNTIYF
TGTGCCAGCAGTAACCTGGGCGGAAACACCATATATTTT
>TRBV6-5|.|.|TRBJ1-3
CASSSSGVISGNTIYF
TGTGCCAGCAGTTCCTCCGGGGTGATCTCTGGAAACACCATATATTTT
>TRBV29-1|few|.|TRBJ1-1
CSDMNTEAFF
TGCAGCGACATGAACACTGAAGCTTTCTTT
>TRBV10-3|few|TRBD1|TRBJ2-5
CAISEFTGGLETQYF
TGTGCCATCAGTGAGTTTACAGGGGGATTGGAGACCCAGTACTTC
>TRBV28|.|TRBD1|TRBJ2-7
CASSFPGQGYEQYF
TGTGCCAGCAGTTTCCCCGGACAGGGATACGAGCAGTACTTC
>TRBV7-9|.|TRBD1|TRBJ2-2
CASSGYRDRVIGELFF
TGTGCCAGCAGCGGCTACCGGGACAGGGTAATCGGGGAGCTGTTTTTT
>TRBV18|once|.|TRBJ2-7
CASSRQRQAYEQYF
TGTGCCAGCTCGCGACAGAGGCAGGCCTACGAGCAGTACTTC
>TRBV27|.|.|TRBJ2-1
CASSFSPGLAIGEQFF
TGTGCCAGCAGTTTTTCCCCGGGACTGGCTATCGGTGAGCAGTTCTTC
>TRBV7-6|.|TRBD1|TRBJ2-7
CASSRGQGADEQYF
TGTGCCAGCAGCCGCGGACAGGGGGCCGACGAGCAGTACTTC
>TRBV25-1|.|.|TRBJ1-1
CASGEGTGTPNTEAFF
TGTGCCAGCGGGGAGGGGACCGGGACACCGAACACTGAAGCTTTCTTT
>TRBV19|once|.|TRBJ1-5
CASSKEEWGSQPQHF
TGTGCCAGTAGTAAAGAGGAATGGGGCAGTCAGCCCCAGCATTTT
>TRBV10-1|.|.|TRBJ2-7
CASSRTENYEQYF
TGCGCCAGCAGCAGGACAGAGAACTACGAGCAGTACTTC
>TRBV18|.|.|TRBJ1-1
CASSPRGDTEAFF
TGTGCCAGCTCACCCAGGGGTGACACTGAAGCTTTCTTT
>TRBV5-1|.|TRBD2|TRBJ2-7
CASSLSTSIMYEQYF
TGCGCCAGCAGCTTGTCGACTAGCATCATGTACGAGCAGTACTTC
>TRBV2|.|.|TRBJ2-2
CASRPQGTGELFF
TGTGCCAGCAGGCCCCAGGGTACCGGGGAGCTGTTTTTT
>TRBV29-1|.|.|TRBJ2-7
CSVEGELGGPHEQYF
TGCAGCGTTGAGGGCGAACTCGGGGGGCCCCACGAGCAGTACTTC
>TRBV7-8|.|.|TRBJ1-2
CASSLGALGQSVYGYTF
TGTGCCAGCAGCTTAGGGGCATTGGGGCAGAGTGTGTATGGCTACACCTTC
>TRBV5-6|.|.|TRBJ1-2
CASSLGQGLWYGYTF
TGTGCCAGCAGCTTGGGGCAGGGACTATGGTATGGCTACACCTTC
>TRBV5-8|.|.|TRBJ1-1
CASPFFSGLDTEAFF
TGTGCCAGCCCGTTTTTTAGCGGACTGGACACTGAAGCTTTCTTT
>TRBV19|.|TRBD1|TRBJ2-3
CASSISGGGQGQNTQYF
TGTGCCAGTAGTATCAGCGGCGGGGGACAGGGGCAAAATACGCAGTATTTT
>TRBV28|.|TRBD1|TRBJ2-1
CASTPGGQAYNEQFF
TGTGCCAGCACTCCTGGGGGACAGGCTTACAATGAGCAGTTCTTC
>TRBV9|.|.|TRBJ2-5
CASSVDWGGLSETQYF
TGTGCCAGCAGCGTAGACTGGGGGGGCCTTTCGGAGACCCAGTACTTC
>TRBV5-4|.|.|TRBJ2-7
CASSLKTRSSYEQYF
TGTGCCAGCAGCTTGAAGACCCGGAGTTCCTACGAGCAGTACTTC
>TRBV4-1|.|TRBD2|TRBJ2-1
CASSYQASGGRNEQFF
TGCGCCAGCAGCTACCAAGCTAGCGGGGGGAGGAATGAGCAGTTCTTC
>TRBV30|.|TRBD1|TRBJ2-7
CAWSNRGDEQYF
TGTGCCTGGAGTAACAGGGGCGACGAGCAGTACTTC
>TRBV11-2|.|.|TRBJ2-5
CASSQDLWKGNQETQYF
TGCGCCAGCAGCCAAGATCTTTGGAAGGGGAACCAAGAGACCCAGTACTTC
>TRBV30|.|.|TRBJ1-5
CAWSPRVGQPQHF
TGTGCCTGGAGTCCCAGGGTGGGTCAGCCCCAGCATTTT
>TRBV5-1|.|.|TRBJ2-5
CASSTQETQYF
TGCGCCAGCAGCACACAAGAGACCCAGTACTTC
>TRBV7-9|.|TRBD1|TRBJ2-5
CASSLGTGGAETQYF
TGTGCCAGCAGCTTAGGTACAGGGGGAGCGGAGACCCAGTACTTC
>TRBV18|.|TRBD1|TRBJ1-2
CASSLRTGSDYGYTF
TGTGCCAGCTCACTGAGGACAGGTTCAGACTATGGCTACACCTTC